The 10 T cell receptor beta chains below were found in one sample sequenced in a study of T cells in Graves' hyperthyroidism and ophthalmopathy. RNA transcripts gave rise to amplified TCR beta CDR3 regions. Using the HTBI primer set, a first-round RT-PCR was run on the TCR CDR3. TCRdb passed the multiplex PCR reads through MiXCR, listing each CDR3 protein once. The sample yields a few hundred thousand distinct CDR3 sequences, approximately 13% seen once. Specimen: blood. The receptors stem from a woman aged 18-29 years with Graves' hyperthyroidism.

J is TRBJ1-3 and V is TRBV5-6; no clear D gene. CDR1 SGHDT and CDR2 YYEEEE come from the germline V gene. This CDR3 region has 15 residues. Between the trimmed V and J ends, which lost 4 bases and 0 bases, there was a span of 11 bases. CDR3 amino acids: CASSLGGFSGNTIYF. CDR3 sequence (DNA): TGTGCCAGCAGCCTCGGAGGCTTCTCTGGAAACACCATATATTTT.

The DNA for the CDR3 is TGTGCCAGCAGCCACCCCCGTGAAAATGAGCAGTTCTTC. Translating it yields CASSHPRENEQFF. The chain combines TRBV3-1 with TRBJ2-1; no reliable D call. There are 13 residues in the CDR3. Per germline, CDR1 LGHDT and CDR2 YNNKEL (reference sequence). The V end was cut by 3 bases, the J end by 7 bases, with 10 bases between.

In this sample, this clonotype turned up many times. The chain carries TRBV11-2 and TRBJ2-3; TRBD2 agrees at 8 bases. V shed 1 base and J 2 bases; nucleotides not matched to a gene: 11. The V gene's germline CDR1 is SGHAT and CDR2 FQNNGV. This CDR3 is built from 18 residues. CDR3 in DNA: TGTGCCAGCAGCTTAGGCTGGGAACTAGCGGCCCTCACAGATACGCAGTATTTT. Its protein product is CASSLGWELAALTDTQYF. Complete variable domain (other parts from reference TRBV11-2 and TRBJ2-3): EAGVAQSPRYKIIEKRQSVAFWCNPISGHATLYWYQQILGQGPKLLIQFQNNGVVDDSQLPKDRFSAERLKGVDSTLKIQPAKLEDSAVYLCASSLGWELAALTDTQYFGPGTRLTVL.

This clonotype was seen at least ten times. The CDR3 DNA sequence: TGTGCCTGGAGGCGCCTATCAGGGGAAACTGAAGCTTTCTTT. Translating it yields CAWRRLSGETEAFF. The V and J genes are TRBV30 and TRBJ1-1; possibly TRBD1 for D (6 bases). The CDR3 is 14 amino acids. Trimming took off 3 bases at V and 5 bases at J, with 16 bases between the two ends. CDR1 GTSNPN and CDR2 SVGIG come from the germline V gene (reference sequence). Variable domain in full (rest from reference TRBV30 and TRBJ1-1): SQTIHQWPATLVQPVGSPLSLECTVEGTSNPNLYWYRQAAGRGLQLLFYSVGIGQISSEVPQNLSASRPQDRQFILSSKKLLLSDSGFYLCAWRRLSGETEAFFGQGTRLTVV.

A single count supports this clonotype. A much larger clone is a single base away; this may be a read error. V gene TRBV9 combines with J gene TRBJ2-1; D is possibly TRBD1 (6 bases). CDR1 and CDR2 from the germline V gene are SGDLS and YYNGEE. Trimming removed 0 bases from V and 10 bases from J, with 8 bases in between. The CDR3 spans 12 residues. The CDR3 DNA reads TGTGCCAGCAGCGTAGTAGGGGGAGAGCAGTTCTTC. This translates into CASSVVGGEQFF.

This clonotype was counted at least ten times. The J gene is TRBJ2-1, the V gene TRBV12-3 or TRBV12-4, with D perhaps TRBD1 (6 bases). CDR3 size: 13 residues. Between the trimmed V and J ends, which lost 5 bases and 7 bases, there was a span of 12 bases. The CDR3 sequence: CASSPYRENEQFF. The CDR3 DNA reads TGTGCCAGCAGTCCTTACAGGGAGAATGAGCAGTTCTTC.

This clonotype came up a few times. The chain uses TRBV3-1 and TRBJ1-3; D is ambiguous. Deletions cut 3 bases from V and 5 bases from J, with 11 bases between. CDR3 length equals 14 residues. Germline V lookup: CDR1 LGHDT, CDR2 YNNKEL (reference sequence). The CDR3 DNA is TGTGCCAGCAGCCACGGGGAGAGGAGAAACACCATATATTTT. As protein: CASSHGERRNTIYF. Combining the CDR3 with reference TRBV3-1 and TRBJ1-3 gives the whole variable domain DTAVSQTPKYLVTQMGNDKSIKCEQNLGHDTMYWYKQDSKKFLKIMFSYNNKELIINETVPNRFSPKSPDKAHLNLHINSLELGDSAVYFCASSHGERRNTIYFGEGSWLTVV.

This clonotype was seen once. The V gene is TRBV5-1, the J gene TRBJ2-5; D not certain. The CDR3 contains 16 residues. The V gene lost 0 bases and the J gene lost 0 bases, with 12 bases spanning the gap. The germline V gene encodes CDR1 SGHRS and CDR2 YFSETQ. The CDR3 sequence is CASSLVGTPYQETQYF. The CDR3 nucleotides are TGCGCCAGCAGCTTGGTTGGCACACCGTACCAAGAGACCCAGTACTTC.

This clonotype was recorded a few times. V and J are TRBV4-3 and TRBJ2-5; 7 nucleotides match TRBD2. CDR1 is LGHNA and CDR2 is YSLEER in the germline V gene. The length of the CDR3 is 15 residues. Trimming at V came to 4 bases and at J to 2 bases, leaving 7 bases not matched to a gene. The CDR3 reads CASSPERGGQETQYF. CDR3 DNA sequence: TGCGCCAGCAGCCCAGAGCGGGGAGGGCAAGAGACCCAGTACTTC.

In its sample, this clonotype was seen many times. The chain links TRBV15 to TRBJ2-3, with D tentatively TRBD2 (5 bases). The germline V gene has CDR1 LNHNV and CDR2 YYDKDF (reference sequence). The V end was cut by 0 bases, the J end by 7 bases, with 8 bases between. This CDR3 has 13 amino acids. CDR3: CATSRDRGYTQYF. In DNA, the CDR3 is TGTGCCACCAGCAGAGATCGGGGTTATACGCAGTATTTT.